This is a list of T cell receptor beta chains from one sample in a study of breast tumors, draining lymph nodes, adjacent tissues. TCRdb processed the multiplex PCR reads anew with MiXCR; each CDR3 protein has one entry. The table records about 80,000 distinct CDR3 sequences, approximately 19% of them present only once. The sample comprised axillary lymph node tissue. The receptors shown here come from a female donor with breast cancer. Some clones in this sample may be carry-over from other donors' samples. Each CDR3 is given with its conserved first and last residue. A D gene is named only where the DNA matches it firmly. Rows may omit the clone size; those that give it use once, few, many or a size class.

clone_size,cdr3_length,j_call,v_call,d_call,cdr3_aa,cdr3_nt
many,18,TRBJ2-3,TRBV5-1,NA,CASSNGVGAGLSTDTQYF,TGCGCCAGCAGCAACGGGGTTGGAGCGGGCCTTAGCACAGATACGCAGTATTTT
NA,17,TRBJ2-3,TRBV4-1,NA,CASSQEVIGRGTDTQYF,TGCGCCAGCAGCCAAGAAGTAATCGGGCGGGGCACAGATACGCAGTATTTT
many,15,TRBJ2-7,TRBV11-3,NA,CASSLEQGHLRVQYF,TGTGCCAGCAGCTTAGAGCAGGGGCACCTACGAGTGCAGTACTTC
many,14,TRBJ2-7,TRBV19,TRBD1,CASSLQGAVNEQYF,TGTGCCAGTAGTTTACAGGGGGCAGTCAACGAGCAGTACTTC
NA,15,TRBJ2-5,TRBV28,NA,CASSYRRGIQETQYF,TGTGCCAGCAGTTATCGTCGGGGTATCCAAGAGACCCAGTACTTC
many,14,TRBJ2-1,TRBV20-1,TRBD2,CSARVPSGRNEQFF,TGCAGTGCTAGAGTGCCTAGCGGGAGGAATGAGCAGTTCTTC
few,15,TRBJ2-2,TRBV6-2/TRBV6-3,NA,CASRIKRGYTGELFF,TGTGCCAGCAGAATAAAACGGGGCTACACCGGGGAGCTGTTTTTT
many,16,TRBJ2-5,TRBV6-2/TRBV6-3,TRBD1,CASSYDTGGYQETQYF,TGTGCCAGCAGTTACGATACAGGGGGGTACCAAGAGACCCAGTACTTC
many,16,TRBJ2-7,TRBV12-3/TRBV12-4,TRBD2,CASSLVNGLVADEQYF,TGTGCCAGCAGTTTGGTTAACGGACTAGTCGCCGACGAGCAGTACTTC
many,11,TRBJ2-1,TRBV6-6,NA,CASSYSREQFF,TGTGCCAGCAGTTACTCGCGTGAGCAGTTCTTC
many,13,TRBJ2-1,TRBV13,NA,CASSHPKDNEQFF,TGTGCCAGCAGCCATCCGAAAGACAATGAGCAGTTCTTC
NA,14,TRBJ2-1,TRBV18,NA,CASSPGATYNEQFF,TGTGCCAGCTCACCGGGGGCCACGTACAATGAGCAGTTCTTC
many,13,TRBJ2-5,TRBV19,TRBD1,CASSTDRGETQYF,TGTGCCAGTAGTACAGACAGGGGTGAGACCCAGTACTTC
many,12,TRBJ2-2,TRBV27,NA,CATSGITGELFF,TGTGCCACCTCCGGGATCACCGGGGAGCTGTTTTTT
many,12,TRBJ2-7,TRBV28,NA,CASSRVPYEQYF,TGTGCCAGCAGTCGGGTTCCCTACGAGCAGTACTTC
NA,15,TRBJ1-2,TRBV9,NA,CASSVTSGFRHGYTF,TGTGCCAGCAGCGTAACTTCGGGATTTCGGCATGGCTACACTTTC
many,13,TRBJ2-3,TRBV29-1,NA,CSVGGVGTDTQYF,TGCAGCGTTGGGGGGGTGGGCACCGATACGCAGTATTTT
many,14,TRBJ1-6,TRBV6-4,NA,CASSDAPWGLPLHF,TGTGCCAGCAGTGACGCGCCGTGGGGCCTACCCCTCCACTTT
many,12,TRBJ2-3,TRBV7-9,NA,CASSLSSEGQYF,TGTGCCAGCAGCTTATCCTCAGAGGGGCAGTATTTT
many,16,TRBJ2-5,TRBV10-3,TRBD1,CATAGTGPRGQETQYF,TGTGCCACAGCCGGGACAGGTCCTCGGGGGCAAGAGACCCAGTACTTC
NA,14,TRBJ2-5,TRBV6-2/TRBV6-3,NA,CASSYPPLKETQYF,TGTGCCAGCAGTTACCCGCCACTTAAAGAGACCCAGTACTTC
many,16,TRBJ2-2,TRBV25-1,NA,CASSHTSWQNTGELFF,TGTGCCAGCAGCCACACGTCGTGGCAGAACACCGGGGAGCTGTTTTTT
many,12,TRBJ2-1,TRBV6-4,NA,CASSGSGLQQFF,TGTGCCAGCAGTGGGTCTGGACTCCAGCAGTTCTTC
many,13,TRBJ2-1,TRBV5-5,NA,CASSPLAYNEQFF,TGTGCCAGCAGCCCATTAGCTTACAATGAGCAGTTCTTC
many,15,TRBJ2-5,TRBV9,NA,CASSPAGWAQETQYF,TGTGCCAGCAGCCCCGCAGGGTGGGCACAAGAGACCCAGTACTTC
many,17,TRBJ2-1,TRBV9,TRBD2,CASSVALGGLAGGEQFF,TGTGCCAGCAGCGTAGCCCTCGGAGGCCTAGCGGGAGGGGAGCAGTTCTTC
many,14,TRBJ2-6,TRBV6-5,TRBD1,CASSQGAGANVLTF,TGTGCCAGCAGCCAGGGGGCTGGGGCCAACGTCCTGACTTTC
many,14,TRBJ2-7,TRBV20-1,TRBD1,CSAENRGAFYEQYF,TGCAGTGCGGAAAACAGGGGAGCGTTCTACGAGCAGTACTTC
many,15,TRBJ2-3,TRBV6-5,NA,CASSYVRGSTDTQYF,TGTGCCAGCAGTTACGTCCGAGGCTCCACAGATACGCAGTATTTT
many,14,TRBJ1-5,TRBV12-3/TRBV12-4,NA,CASSLRRGNQPQHF,TGTGCCAGCAGTTTGAGAAGGGGGAATCAGCCCCAGCATTTT
many,15,TRBJ2-1,TRBV20-1,NA,CSAREDTRNYNEQFF,TGCAGTGCTAGGGAAGACACACGAAACTACAATGAGCAGTTCTTC
few,15,TRBJ2-4,TRBV2,NA,CASSEWGVAKNIQYF,TGTGCCAGCAGTGAATGGGGGGTAGCCAAAAACATTCAGTACTTC
NA,13,TRBJ1-1,TRBV29-1,NA,CSGGHYALGEAFF,TGCAGCGGGGGGCATTACGCCCTCGGTGAAGCTTTCTTT
NA,16,TRBJ2-7,TRBV19,NA,CASSIRGRVGGYEQYF,TGTGCCAGTAGTATTCGAGGAAGGGTCGGGGGCTACGAGCAGTACTTC
many,15,TRBJ1-2,TRBV5-1,NA,CASSLWQGVAYGYTF,TGCGCCAGCAGCTTGTGGCAGGGTGTAGCCTATGGCTACACCTTC
few,15,TRBJ2-1,TRBV6-2/TRBV6-3,NA,CASSFAGLPSDEQFF,TGTGCCAGCAGTTTCGCCGGACTCCCTTCGGATGAGCAGTTCTTC
many,14,TRBJ2-7,TRBV2,NA,CASKGRATLGEQYF,TGTGCCAGCAAGGGCCGCGCGACTCTGGGAGAGCAGTACTTC
many,16,TRBJ2-3,TRBV14,NA,CASSPHWGRSTDTQYF,TGTGCCAGCAGCCCACATTGGGGCAGAAGCACAGATACGCAGTATTTT
many,15,TRBJ2-7,TRBV20-1,TRBD2,CSATLRTSGRDEQYF,TGCAGTGCAACCCTAAGGACTAGCGGGAGAGACGAGCAGTACTTC
many,13,TRBJ1-5,TRBV7-2,NA,CASSPELNQPQHF,TGTGCCAGCAGCCCAGAACTCAATCAGCCCCAGCATTTT
many,13,TRBJ1-6,TRBV27,NA,CASSYSSPSPLHF,TGTGCCAGCAGTTACTCTTCCCCTTCACCCCTCCACTTT
many,11,TRBJ2-7,TRBV20-1,NA,CSAGGSYEQYF,TGCAGTGCTGGCGGCTCGTACGAGCAGTACTTC
many,20,TRBJ2-7,TRBV6-1,NA,CASSGRGVLRAGHPTYEQYF,NA
many,15,TRBJ2-1,TRBV7-2,TRBD2,CASSPYRTSGSEQFF,TGTGCCAGCAGCCCCTACCGGACTAGCGGGAGTGAGCAGTTCTTC
many,16,TRBJ2-1,TRBV7-8,NA,CASSSYRQVNYNEQFF,TGTGCCAGCAGCTCCTACAGACAGGTGAACTACAATGAGCAGTTCTTC
many,15,TRBJ2-1,TRBV4-2,TRBD2,CASSQETSGINEQFF,TGTGCCAGCAGCCAAGAGACTAGCGGGATCAATGAGCAGTTCTTC
many,15,TRBJ2-1,TRBV5-1,TRBD2,CASSLEGTSRNEQFF,TGCGCCAGCAGCTTGGAAGGGACTAGCAGGAATGAGCAGTTCTTC
few,14,TRBJ1-1,TRBV5-4,NA,CASSLRGMNTEAFF,TGTGCCAGCAGCCTGAGGGGGATGAACACTGAAGCTTTCTTT
NA,13,TRBJ1-1,TRBV29-1,TRBD1,CSVKGSGGTEAFF,TGCAGCGTCAAGGGTTCAGGGGGAACTGAAGCTTTCTTT
many,17,TRBJ2-7,TRBV9,TRBD2,CASSSRPVTSGRNEQYF,TGTGCCAGCAGCTCCCGGCCGGTGACTAGCGGGAGGAACGAGCAGTACTTC
many,15,TRBJ2-2,TRBV20-1,TRBD2,CSARGSSGTTGELFF,TGCAGTGCTAGGGGGTCTAGCGGTACCACCGGGGAGCTGTTTTTT